This record concerns one T cell receptor beta chain sequence. This sample is part of a study of blood T cell repertoires in COVID-19. Looking at the study overall: T cells, B-cell-depleted T cells, or PBMCs supplied cDNA or gDNA.

Profiling relied on immunoSEQ multiplex PCR, and the TCRdb table lists in-frame clones only, not all of them. The data contain more than 200,000 clones, about 89% of them singletons. CDR1 and CDR2 (germline): SEHNR, FQNEAQ (reference sequence). The CDR3 extends over 13 amino acids. Losses at the gene ends were 5 bases for V and 13 bases for J; bases not matched to a gene: 8. Cohort 3 recovered donors had two negative PCRs, clearance, or symptom resolution. The sample comprised PBMCs or T cells enriched from blood (not recorded which). The genes are TRBV7-9 and TRBJ1-2, with 12 bases lining up with TRBD1. The TCR originated in a woman aged 25 to 39 who had recovered from COVID-19. The CDR3 spells CASSRPGQGAPTF. CDR3 nucleotides: TGTGCCAGCAGCCGACCGGGACAGGGGGCTCCCACCTTC.